This T cell receptor (beta chain) was recovered during a study of CD8+ T cells in alopecia areata. Study overall: Affected scalp percentage set treated patients' severity scores.

Treatment given: oral pan-JAK inhibitor, 5-10 mg twice daily. V lost 3 bases, J lost 6 bases, and 4 bases stayed unmatched. Germline V gives CDR1 SEHNR, CDR2 FQNEAQ (reference sequence). The CDR3 is made up of 13 amino acids. Extracted RNA was reverse transcribed into cDNA, the sequencing template. Produced via immunoSEQ multiplex PCR; TCRdb's table is partial and in-frame only. The sample holds about 160,000 clones, about three fifths seen once. V gene TRBV7-9 combines with J gene TRBJ2-7; TRBD2 agrees at 8 bases. The sample was CD4+ T cells sorted from blood, taken at week 4, from a patient treated with tofacitinib. The receptor was derived from a human donor with alopecia areata. The CDR3 loop reads CASSFAGRGEQYF. Written as DNA, the CDR3 is TGTGCCAGCAGCTTCGCCGGGAGGGGCGAGCAGTACTTC.